The TCR beta chain under discussion was sequenced for a study of cytomegalovirus exposure and HLA in healthy donors. Study overall: Across a few hundred genotyped donors, around 80% landed in the Caucasian-associated ancestry cluster.

Study outcomes and limitations: A prior analysis recorded that most TCR beta V segments were productive about 87% or about 30% of the time.

The PCR contained 60 Vbeta and 13 Jbeta primers. Sequenced by immunoSEQ multiplex PCR; TCRdb stores in-frame clones only, minus some. Among 60,000 to 70,000 clones listed, around 80% were seen once. V shed 4 bases and J 4 bases; nucleotides not matched to a gene: 8. Germline V CDR1 and CDR2: SGHTA, FQGNSA. The CDR3 is 15 residues long. Note on this clone: The antigen is unknown.

This chain uses TRBV7-2 with TRBJ2-5, with 8 bases matching TRBD2. This receptor was obtained from a woman aged 25 to 39 in good health and CMV-seronegative. The sequencing sample was made of PBMCs. In DNA form, the CDR3 reads TGTGCCAGCAGCTCCCAACGGGGGGGCCTAGAGACCCAGTACTTC. Amino acid sequence: CASSSQRGGLETQYF.